These 21 T cell receptor beta chains were all obtained from the same sample, sequenced in a study of CD8 T cells in Susac syndrome (dated by TCRdb to the late 2010s). Library generation was performed with the immunoSEQ multiplex PCR assay. RNA was extracted using the RNeasy kit, and about 0.45 to 1 ug of the RNA was reverse transcribed with random hexamers. Starting from the raw public reads, TCRdb applied fastp trimming at Q25, assembled clones with MiXCR and retained in-frame beta chains. Rows merge per CDR3 protein into single entries with the most common DNA and genes. In this sample the table shows fewer than 150,000 distinct CDR3 sequences, around nine tenths of which occur a single time. The ten largest clones add up to about 0.25% of the sample. The material sequenced was CD8+ T cells from PBMCs. The receptors originated from a human donor with multiple sclerosis.

The chain uses TRBV9 and TRBJ2-7; TRBD2 matches 8 bases. This CDR3 is 15 amino acids long. The junction had 6 bases not matched to a gene; V was cut back by 4 bases and J by 0 bases. Germline V gene data show CDR1 as SGDLS and CDR2 as YYNGEE. The CDR3 DNA reads TGTGCCAGCAGCCCTCAGCGGGGGAGCTCCTACGAGCAGTACTTC. Translation gives CASSPQRGSSYEQYF. Full variable domain (outside the CDR3, taken from reference TRBV9 and TRBJ2-7): DSGVTQTPKHLITATGQRVTLRCSPRSGDLSVYWYQQSLDQGLQFLIQYYNGEERAKGNILERFSAQQFPDLHSELNLSSLELGDSALYFCASSPQRGSSYEQYFGPGTRLTVT.

The V call is TRBV4-1, the J call TRBJ2-2; a weak D match, TRBD1 (6 bases). V lost 3 bases and J 1 base, leaving 18 bases between the germline ends. Germline CDR1 MGHRA, CDR2 YSYEKL. This CDR3 comprises 18 residues. CDR3 sequence: CASSQTPRTAGNTGELFF. In nucleotides, the CDR3 is TGCGCCAGCAGCCAGACTCCGCGGACAGCCGGGAACACCGGGGAGCTGTTTTTT.

The rearrangement uses TRBV20-1 and TRBJ2-1; TRBD2 matches 11 bases. The germline V gene encodes CDR1 DFQATT and CDR2 SNEGSKA (reference sequence). V was clipped by 6 bases and J by 5 bases; unmatched bases: 9. The CDR3 runs to 15 residues. DNA for the CDR3: TGCAGTGCCCTAACTAGCGGGAGAGGCGACAATGAGCAGTTCTTC. Encoded protein: CSALTSGRGDNEQFF.

The DNA for the CDR3 is TGTGCCAGCAGCGCCACAGGGTTTAGAGCTTTCTTT. Translated, it gives CASSATGFRAFF. V usage is TRBV7-9 and J usage is TRBJ1-1; TRBD1 might be the D (6 bases). The CDR3 loop spans 12 amino acids. Germline-derived CDR1 and CDR2 are SEHNR and FQNEAQ (reference sequence). The V end lost 5 bases, the J end lost 10 bases, and 14 bases lay between the germline ends.

The J gene is TRBJ2-2, the V gene TRBV11-3; 7 bases fit TRBD2. The ends lost 5 bases at V and 5 bases at J; junction bases unmatched: 5. This CDR3 is built from 14 residues. The germline CDR1 and CDR2 sequences are SGHNT and YENEEA. CDR3 loop: CASSQRLATGELFF. The CDR3 DNA sequence: TGTGCCAGCAGCCAAAGACTAGCTACCGGGGAGCTGTTTTTT.

The chain couples TRBV12-3 or TRBV12-4 to TRBJ2-2, with 14 positions matching TRBD2. The CDR3 extends over 17 amino acids. The V and J ends lost 5 bases and 3 bases, in that order; junction bases with no gene match: 5. CDR3 sequence: CASSAGTSGRYTGELFF. The DNA for the CDR3 is TGTGCCAGCAGTGCCGGGACTAGCGGGAGATACACCGGGGAGCTGTTTTTT.

The chain's CDR3 is CASSPLSGREYEQYF. The CDR3 bases are TGTGCCAGCAGCCCTTTGAGCGGGAGGGAGTACGAGCAGTACTTC. The chain carries TRBV9 and TRBJ2-7; 10 nucleotides align to TRBD2. The germline gives CDR1 SGDLS, CDR2 YYNGEE. V shed 4 bases, J shed 4 bases, and the junction held 8 bases outside the gene matches. CDR3 size: 15 residues.

The rearrangement uses TRBV30 and TRBJ2-1; D gene ambiguous. The CDR3 is made up of 10 amino acids. Germline V gene sequence: CDR1 GTSNPN, CDR2 SVGIG (reference sequence). The V and J ends lost 5 bases and 9 bases respectively, with 8 bases between them. The CDR3 nucleotides are TGTGCCTGGGCTCTCCGTGAGCAGTTCTTC. Amino acid sequence: CAWALREQFF.

J is TRBJ1-2 and V is TRBV6-5; 8 bases match TRBD1. Per the germline V gene, CDR1 is MNHEY and CDR2 is SVGAGI. V shed 2 bases and J 5 bases; nucleotides not matched to a gene: 4. CDR3 length equals 14 residues. The CDR3 DNA is TGTGCCAGCAGTTACGGACAGGGACGTTATGGCTACACCTTC. Translating it yields CASSYGQGRYGYTF.

This chain joins TRBV6-1 and TRBJ2-3; 12 bases match TRBD2. V dropped 5 bases and J dropped 4; count of bases not matched to a gene: 4. Germline lookup yields CDR1 MNHNS and CDR2 SASEGT. This CDR3 has 15 amino acids. The CDR3 loop reads CASSLAGGRADTQYF. CDR3 coding DNA: TGTGCCAGCAGTCTAGCGGGAGGGAGGGCAGATACGCAGTATTTT.

The V and J genes are TRBV30 and TRBJ2-7, with TRBD2 as a possible D gene (6 bases). The CDR3 has 11 residues. V was trimmed by 3 bases and J by 6 bases, leaving 9 bases between them. Germline assignment: CDR1 GTSNPN and CDR2 SVGIG (reference sequence). The CDR3 protein is CAWRGLGEQYF. The CDR3 DNA follows: TGTGCCTGGAGGGGACTCGGCGAGCAGTACTTC.

The chain joins TRBV6-1 to TRBJ1-3; no firm D call. Germline CDR1 reads MNHNS; CDR2 reads SASEGT. The CDR3 spans 17 residues. The V and J ends lost 10 bases and 3 bases respectively, with 25 bases between them. CDR3: CATPDKMGKVRGNTIYF. CDR3 nucleotides: TGTGCCACCCCAGATAAGATGGGGAAGGTGCGTGGAAACACCATATATTTT.

Comment on this clonotype: One junction end disagrees with the germline gene, perhaps due to a read error. The rearrangement links TRBV5-1 to TRBJ1-2, with 8 bases identical to TRBD1. This CDR3 has 16 amino acids. Germline V CDR1 and CDR2: SGHRS, YFSETQ. CDR3 in DNA: TGTGCCAGCAGCCCCTCTACAGCAGGACAGGGTTATGGCTACACCTTC. Translating it yields CASSPSTAGQGYGYTF. The full variable domain, in which reference TRBV5-1 and TRBJ1-2 provide the parts outside the CDR3, is KAGVTQTPRYLIKTRGQQVTLSCSPISGHRSVSWYQQTPGQGLQFLFEYFSETQRNKGNFPGRFSGRQFSNSRSEMNVSTLELGDSALYLCASSPSTAGQGYGYTFGSGTRLTVV.

The CDR3 here is CASSPGAAGVAGANVLTF. DNA of the CDR3: TGCGCCAGCAGCCCGGGGGCCGCCGGCGTGGCAGGGGCCAACGTCCTGACTTTC. V gene TRBV4-1 combines with J gene TRBJ2-6, with D possibly being TRBD1 or TRBD2 (6 bases each). The CDR3 has 18 amino acids. The germline V and J ends were trimmed by 4 bases and 4 bases, with 20 bases remaining between them. The germline CDR1 and CDR2 sequences are MGHRA and YSYEKL.

The V call is TRBV9, the J call TRBJ2-2; a weak D match, TRBD2 (6 bases). V lost 4 bases, J lost 4 bases, and 14 bases lay in between. The CDR3 is made up of 15 amino acids. Germline CDR1 reads SGDLS; CDR2 reads YYNGEE. The CDR3 nucleotides are TGTGCCAGCAGCATGGGGACTTCCTTCACCGGGGAGCTGTTTTTT. Protein product: CASSMGTSFTGELFF.

The gene calls are TRBV2 and TRBJ2-3; D call uncertain. Trimming pared 6 bases from V and 6 bases from J, leaving 13 bases between. The CDR3 has 13 residues. Germline lookup yields CDR1 SNHLY and CDR2 FYNNEI. The CDR3 nucleotides read TGTGCCAGCAGCGTTGTTTTGGTGGATACGCAGTATTTT. It yields the protein CASSVVLVDTQYF.

The J gene is TRBJ1-4, the V gene TRBV19; possible D gene TRBD1, 5 bases. CDR3 length equals 12 residues. The V gene's germline CDR1 is LNHDA and CDR2 SQIVND (reference sequence). The germline V and J ends were trimmed by 6 bases and 8 bases, with 10 bases remaining between them. CDR3 nucleotides: TGTGCCAGTAGGCAGGGTCGGGAAAAACTGTTTTTT. Its translation is CASRQGREKLFF.

The chain is built from TRBV27 and TRBJ1-1; no clear D. Looked up from germline, CDR1 is MNHEY and CDR2 is SMNVEV (reference sequence). Trimming removed 2 bases from V and 1 base from J, with 11 bases in between. There are 15 residues in the CDR3. The chain's CDR3 is CASSLSPGPNTEAFF. Here the CDR3 DNA reads TGTGCCAGCAGTTTAAGTCCGGGTCCGAACACTGAAGCTTTCTTT.

The chain carries TRBV25-1 and TRBJ2-2, with D possibly TRBD1 on 5 matching bases. Germline values: CDR1 MGHDK, CDR2 SYGVNS. V was trimmed by 1 base and J by 5 bases, leaving 11 bases between them. The CDR3 is made up of 15 amino acids. The CDR3 nucleotides are TGTGCCAGCAGTGAATCGGTCAGGGTGACCGGGGAGCTGTTTTTT. Translation: CASSESVRVTGELFF.

The CDR3 loop reads CFGVYEQYF. CDR3 DNA: TGTTTTGGTGTCTACGAGCAGTACTTC. The chain couples TRBV21-1 to TRBJ2-7. TRBV21-1 corresponds to a pseudogene. The CDR3 has 9 amino acids.

The chain joins TRBV4-1 to TRBJ1-1; D perhaps matches TRBD1 (6 bases). Germline CDR1 is MGHRA and CDR2 is YSYEKL. The V and J ends lost 3 bases and 7 bases respectively, with 9 bases between them. The CDR3 is 12 amino acids. The CDR3 bases are TGCGCCAGCAGCCATCCGACAGGTGAAGCTTTCTTT. The encoded protein is CASSHPTGEAFF.